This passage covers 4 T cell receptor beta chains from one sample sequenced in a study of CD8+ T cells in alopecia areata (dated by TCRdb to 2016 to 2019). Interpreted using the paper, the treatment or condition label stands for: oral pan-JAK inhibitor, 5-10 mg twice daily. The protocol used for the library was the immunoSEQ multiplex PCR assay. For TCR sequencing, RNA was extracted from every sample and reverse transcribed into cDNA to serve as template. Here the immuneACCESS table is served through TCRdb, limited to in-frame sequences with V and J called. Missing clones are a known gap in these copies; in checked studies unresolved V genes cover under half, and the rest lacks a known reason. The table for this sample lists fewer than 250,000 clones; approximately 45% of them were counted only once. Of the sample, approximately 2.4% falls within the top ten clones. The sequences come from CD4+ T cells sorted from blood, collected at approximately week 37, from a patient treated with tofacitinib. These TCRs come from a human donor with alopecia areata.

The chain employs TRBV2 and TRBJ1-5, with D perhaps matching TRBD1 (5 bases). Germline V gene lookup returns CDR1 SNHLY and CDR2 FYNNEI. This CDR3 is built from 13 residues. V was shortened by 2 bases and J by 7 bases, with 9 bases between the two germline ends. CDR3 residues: CASSETGSQPQHF. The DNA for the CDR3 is TGTGCCAGCAGTGAAACAGGTAGCCAGCCCCAGCATTTT.

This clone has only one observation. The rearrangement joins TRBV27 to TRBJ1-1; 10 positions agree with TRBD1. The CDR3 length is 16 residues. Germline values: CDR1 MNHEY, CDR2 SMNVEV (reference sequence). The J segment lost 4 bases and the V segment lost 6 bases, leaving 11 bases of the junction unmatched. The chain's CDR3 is CASRRRTGGTATEAFF. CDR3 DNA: TGTGCCAGCAGACGTCGGACAGGGGGGACGGCCACTGAAGCTTTCTTT.

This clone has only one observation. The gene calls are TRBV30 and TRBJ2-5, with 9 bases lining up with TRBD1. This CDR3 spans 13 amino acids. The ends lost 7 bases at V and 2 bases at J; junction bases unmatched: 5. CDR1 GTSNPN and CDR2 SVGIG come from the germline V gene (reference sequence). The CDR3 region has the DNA TGTGCCTCGGACAGGGGTGGGCAAGAGACCCAGTACTTC. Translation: CASDRGGQETQYF.

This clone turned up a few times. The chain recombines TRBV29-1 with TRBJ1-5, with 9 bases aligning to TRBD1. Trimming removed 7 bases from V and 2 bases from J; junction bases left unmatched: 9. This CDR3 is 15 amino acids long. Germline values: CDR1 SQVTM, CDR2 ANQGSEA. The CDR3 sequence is CSAILQGAGNQPQHF. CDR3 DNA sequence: TGCAGCGCAATACTACAGGGGGCAGGCAATCAGCCCCAGCATTTT. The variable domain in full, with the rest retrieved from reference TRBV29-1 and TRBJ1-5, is SAVISQKPSRDICQRGTSLTIQCQVDSQVTMMFWYRQQPGQSLTLIATANQGSEATYESGFVIDKFPISRPNLTFSTLTVSNMSPEDSSIYLCSAILQGAGNQPQHFGDGTRLSIL.